The following is a T cell receptor (beta chain) sequence with its context. Assay used: immunoSEQ multiplex PCR; TCRdb lists only in-frame clones, some missing. This repertoire shows around 67,000 clones, 90% to 95% found once; its top ten account for less than 0.04%. This specimen comes from a study of shared T cell receptors in the human thymus. This TCR derives from a human donor. What was sequenced was thymocytes.

CDR3 protein: CASSLPKRSSTDTQYF. DNA of the CDR3: TGCGCCAGCAGCTTGCCTAAAAGATCTAGCACAGATACGCAGTATTTT. The chain is built from TRBV5-1 and TRBJ2-3, with unresolved D. This CDR3 comprises 16 residues. Trimming removed 1 base from V and 0 bases from J, with 12 bases in between. Looked up from germline, CDR1 is SGHRS and CDR2 is YFSETQ.